This passage covers 11 T cell receptor beta chains from one sample sequenced in a study of T cell repertoires in cytomegalovirus infection (dated by TCRdb to about 2019). In the paper's terms, the treatment or condition label means: in vitro stimulation with specific CMV peptide epitopes to enrich CMV-specific T cells. For these receptors, no antigen is known. The reads were generated on an Illumina HiSeq 1500. TCRdb redid the processing of the public reads, applying fastp at Q25 and MiXCR, and retained in-frame beta chains. Identical CDR3 proteins give one entry, which carries the most common genes and DNA. The sample table shows 650,000 to 850,000 distinct CDR3 sequences, and about 28% are seen once. The ten largest clones take up around 12% of the sample. The sequences come from cultured CD8+ T cells from PBMCs, collected from culture after CMV antigen stimulation. These receptors originate from a human donor in good health (CMV status not recorded). Some clones in this sample may be carry-over from other donors' samples.

In its sample, this clonotype was seen a few times. This rearrangement joins TRBV2 to TRBJ2-5, with TRBD2 as a possible D gene (7 bases). This CDR3 has 13 residues. Germline V gene lookup returns CDR1 SNHLY and CDR2 FYNNEI. CDR3 region: CAAYGAGAETQYF. CDR3 nucleotide sequence: TGTGCGGCTTACGGGGCGGGGGCTGAGACCCAGTACTTC. The full variable domain, in which reference TRBV2 and TRBJ2-5 provide the parts outside the CDR3, is EPEVTQTPSHQVTQMGQEVILRCVPISNHLYFYWYRQILGQKVEFLVSFYNNEISEKSEIFDDQFSVERPDGSNFTLKIRSTKLEDSAMYFCAAYGAGAETQYFGPGTRLLVL.

The J gene is TRBJ2-1, the V gene TRBV12-3 or TRBV12-4; maybe TRBD1 (6 bases). CDR3 length equals 13 residues. The V and J ends lost 6 bases and 9 bases respectively, with 15 bases between them. Here the CDR3 reads CASRPPGAGEQFF. The CDR3 DNA is TGTGCCAGCAGACCCCCAGGGGCTGGTGAGCAGTTCTTC.

The chain recombines TRBV7-9 with TRBJ2-3; TRBD2 matches 8 bases. From germline, CDR1 is SEHNR and CDR2 FQNEAQ (reference sequence). V dropped 5 bases and J dropped 6; count of bases not matched to a gene: 10. This CDR3 is 15 amino acids long. CDR3 loop: CASSHPERGRDTQYF. The CDR3 bases are TGTGCCAGCAGCCATCCGGAGCGGGGGAGGGATACGCAGTATTTT.

Turning to this clonotype: This clone may be a read error of a much larger clone one base away. V is TRBV7-9 and J is TRBJ1-3; 9 nucleotides match TRBD1. The CDR3 spans 13 residues. CDR1 and CDR2 from the germline V gene are SEHNR and FQNEAQ (reference sequence). CDR3 DNA sequence: TGTGCCAGCAGCTTAGGACTGGGACAGGGCGACACTTTT. Protein product: CASSLGLGQGDTF. The entire variable domain, with the rest obtained from reference TRBV7-9 and TRBJ1-3, is as follows: DTGVSQNPRHKITKRGQNVTFRCDPISEHNRLYWYRQTLGQGPEFLTYFQNEAQLEKSRLLSDRFSAERPKGSFSTLEIQRTEQGDSAMYLCASSLGLGQGDTFGEGSWLTVV.

V gene TRBV7-8 combines with J gene TRBJ2-7; weak D call: TRBD1 (5 bases). Germline V gene lookup returns CDR1 SGHVS and CDR2 FQNEAQ. This CDR3 spans 14 amino acids. Between the trimmed V and J ends, which lost 1 base and 6 bases, there was a span of 13 bases. The CDR3 DNA follows: TGTGCCAGCAGCTTAGTCAGGGCGAGGCGCGAGCAGTACTTC. It encodes CASSLVRARREQYF.

This clonotype was seen a few times. V usage is TRBV12-3 or TRBV12-4 and J usage is TRBJ1-3; no clear D. Trimming left V 5 bases short and J 0 bases short, with 11 bases between. The CDR3 is made up of 15 amino acids. The CDR3 sequence is CASSHSGRSGNTIYF. CDR3 nucleotides: TGTGCCAGCAGTCATAGCGGGCGCTCTGGAAACACCATATATTTT.

This clonotype was counted between two and nine times. DNA of the CDR3: TGTGCCAGCTACGACAGGGACCAAGAGACCCAGTACTTC. Amino acids: CASYDRDQETQYF. The chain has TRBV28 and TRBJ2-5; 7 positions match TRBD1. The germline V gene encodes CDR1 MDHEN and CDR2 SYDVKM. The ends lost 8 bases at V and 0 bases at J; junction bases unmatched: 3. The CDR3 loop spans 13 amino acids.

This clonotype was detected ten times or more. This chain uses TRBV7-2 with TRBJ1-6; D is uncertain. V was cut by 1 base and J by 2 bases, with 6 bases left in between. The CDR3 is 15 residues long. Germline V gives CDR1 SGHTA, CDR2 FQGNSA. The CDR3 loop is CASSLVNPYNSPLHF. As DNA, the CDR3 is TGTGCCAGCAGCTTAGTTAACCCCTATAATTCACCCCTCCACTTT. Full variable domain (outside the CDR3, taken from reference TRBV7-2 and TRBJ1-6): GAGVSQSPSNKVTEKGKDVELRCDPISGHTALYWYRQSLGQGLEFLIYFQGNSAPDKSGLPSDRFSAERTGGSVSTLTIQRTQQEDSAVYLCASSLVNPYNSPLHFGNGTRLTVT.

This clonotype has just a few counts. The chain uses TRBV7-2 and TRBJ2-4; D gene uncertain. The germline V gene has CDR1 SGHTA and CDR2 FQGNSA. V shed 3 bases and J shed 11 bases, with 11 bases lying between them. CDR3 size: 12 residues. The CDR3 is CASSLTAEFQYF. The DNA of the CDR3 is TGTGCCAGCAGCTTGACGGCGGAGTTTCAGTACTTC. The variable domain in full, with the rest retrieved from reference TRBV7-2 and TRBJ2-4, is GAGVSQSPSNKVTEKGKDVELRCDPISGHTALYWYRQSLGQGLEFLIYFQGNSAPDKSGLPSDRFSAERTGGSVSTLTIQRTQQEDSAVYLCASSLTAEFQYFGAGTRLSVL.

There are many counts of this clonotype. The J gene is TRBJ2-3, the V gene TRBV7-8; 11 bases map to TRBD2. CDR3 size: 17 residues. Looked up from germline, CDR1 is SGHVS and CDR2 is FQNEAQ. V trimming: 4 bases; J trimming: 4 bases; junction bases outside the gene matches: 10. CDR3 residues: CASSSFYSGGAPDTQYF. The CDR3 nucleotides read TGTGCCAGCAGCTCCTTCTATAGCGGGGGGGCCCCAGATACGCAGTATTTT.

This clonotype has just a few counts. The CDR3 sequence: CASRALGYNEKLFF. The CDR3 nucleotides are TGTGCCAGCAGGGCTTTAGGGTATAATGAAAAACTGTTTTTT. J is TRBJ1-4 and V is TRBV6-1; no reliable D call. Germline V gives CDR1 MNHNS, CDR2 SASEGT. CDR3 length: 14 residues. V was clipped by 6 bases and J by 4 bases, with 12 bases between them.